This T cell receptor beta chain was profiled in a study of T cell responses to AZD1222 COVID-19 vaccine. Trimming shortened V by 5 bases and J by 1 base, and 11 bases separated the two germline ends. Germline V gene data show CDR1 as LNHDA and CDR2 as SQIVND (reference sequence). There are 14 residues in the CDR3. Data came from immunoSEQ multiplex PCR; TCRdb stores just in-frame clones and leaves some out. The sample consists of 100,000 or so clones, over 75% of them appearing once. Here the sequenced sample was peripheral blood, taken on day 0 of AZD1222 vaccination. The sequence was obtained from an adult in good health. The chain recombines TRBV19 with TRBJ1-1; D is ambiguous. DNA of the CDR3: TGTGCCAGTAGTCCTCTCGAAAAGAACACTGAAGCTTTCTTT. Translating gives CASSPLEKNTEAFF.